The source of this TCR beta chain is a study of cytomegalovirus exposure and HLA in healthy donors. General study results and limits: Testing in vitro showed a few CMV-associated chains specific for CMV antigens. The investigators catalogued 150 to 200 TCR beta chains as cytomegalovirus-associated.

The protocol was immunoSEQ multiplex PCR, while the TCRdb copy is restricted to in-frame clones and leaves out a portion. This sample has about 130,000 clones, with about nine tenths found just once. A remark on this clone: The antigen remains unidentified.

Trimming removed 5 bases from V and 3 bases from J; junction bases left unmatched: 10. The CDR3 has 15 residues. Germline lookup yields CDR1 SGHRS and CDR2 YFSETQ. The sample taken for sequencing was PBMCs. This TCR was sampled from a young man in good health and CMV-seronegative. The rearrangement links TRBV5-1 to TRBJ2-5, with 7 bases that match TRBD1. CDR3 region: CASSLPGQTEETQYF. In nucleotides, the CDR3 is TGCGCCAGCAGTCTCCCGGGACAGACCGAAGAGACCCAGTACTTC.